A single sample is the source of the 9 T cell receptor beta chains below, sequenced in a study of cytomegalovirus exposure and HLA in healthy donors. The PCR was carried out with 60 Vbeta primers and 13 Jbeta primers. Clones were sequenced by immunoSEQ multiplex PCR, and TCRdb holds only the in-frame ones, with some missing. The specimen's table records under 250,000 clones. The sample taken for sequencing was PBMCs. These receptors all come from a girl aged 2-10 years in good health and CMV-seropositive.

V is TRBV6-1 and J is TRBJ1-2; D is undetermined. The V end lost 1 base, the J end lost 2 bases, and 8 bases lay between the germline ends. This CDR3 contains 14 residues. The germline CDR1 and CDR2 sequences are MNHNS and SASEGT. The CDR3 protein is CASSEGQANYGYTF. The CDR3, as DNA: TGTGCCAGCAGTGAAGGGCAGGCCAACTATGGCTACACCTTC.

The chain recombines TRBV27 with TRBJ2-2; D is uncertain. The CDR3 loop spans 12 amino acids. Germline V gives CDR1 MNHEY, CDR2 SMNVEV (reference sequence). Trimming took off 4 bases at V and 6 bases at J, with 6 bases between the two ends. The CDR3 spells CASSYRSGELFF. Written as DNA, the CDR3 is TGTGCCAGCAGTTACCGGTCCGGGGAGCTGTTTTTT.

The chain recombines TRBV10-3 with TRBJ2-2, with 10 bases matching TRBD2. J was trimmed by 2 bases and V by 5 bases; bases with no gene match: 8. The germline V gene has CDR1 ENHRY and CDR2 SYGVKD. The CDR3 has 17 residues. The CDR3 bases are TGTGCCATCAGTCCAGGAGTAGCGGGAGGTAACACCGGGGAGCTGTTTTTT. Translated: CAISPGVAGGNTGELFF.

The genes are TRBV10-3 and TRBJ2-7, with D maybe TRBD1 (5 bases). Trimming shortened V by 2 bases and J by 6 bases, and 14 bases separated the two germline ends. CDR1 and CDR2 from the germline V gene are ENHRY and SYGVKD. The CDR3 length is 14 residues. CDR3 sequence: CAISEDSVLIEQYF. CDR3 nucleotides: TGTGCCATCAGTGAGGACAGTGTCCTAATCGAGCAGTACTTC.

The chain links TRBV27 to TRBJ2-3, with D perhaps TRBD2 (6 bases). V was clipped by 5 bases and J by 2 bases, with 17 bases between them. CDR3 length: 16 amino acids. CDR1 and CDR2 (germline): MNHEY, SMNVEV (reference sequence). The CDR3 sequence is CASSPLAQDPTDTQYF. Here the CDR3 DNA reads TGTGCCAGCAGTCCACTAGCTCAAGACCCCACAGATACGCAGTATTTT.

V is TRBV7-6 and J is TRBJ2-3; 9 bases align to TRBD2. Germline CDR1 SGHVS, CDR2 FNYEAQ. V dropped 6 bases and J dropped 3; count of bases not matched to a gene: 4. CDR3 length equals 14 residues. CDR3 residues: CASSEAGGTDTQYF. CDR3 sequence (DNA): TGTGCCAGCAGTGAGGCGGGAGGGACAGATACGCAGTATTTT.

The V call is TRBV2, the J call TRBJ1-4; 8 bases align to TRBD1. In germline, CDR1 is SNHLY, CDR2 FYNNEI. The CDR3 is 15 amino acids. The V segment lost 5 bases and the J segment 8 bases; nucleotides outside the gene matches: 10. In DNA, the CDR3 is TGTGCCAGCAGTAGAACAGGGGGAGGACGAGAAAAACTGTTTTTT. Amino acid sequence: CASSRTGGGREKLFF.

The chain couples TRBV19 to TRBJ2-2; 9 bases are a match to TRBD2. This CDR3 is built from 15 residues. Per germline, CDR1 LNHDA and CDR2 SQIVND (reference sequence). With V trimmed by 10 bases and J by 3 bases, 9 bases remained unmatched. CDR3 in DNA: TGTGCCACCAAGACAGCGGGAGGACACACCGGGGAGCTGTTTTTT. As protein: CATKTAGGHTGELFF.

The chain couples TRBV5-4 to TRBJ1-1; tentative D call: TRBD1 (5 bases). The V gene's germline CDR1 is SGHNT and CDR2 YYREEE (reference sequence). V was shortened by 1 base and J by 11 bases, with 18 bases between the two germline ends. This CDR3 contains 14 residues. CDR3 nucleotide sequence: TGTGCCAGCAGCTTGCAGGGTTTCCTGGGGAAGGCTTTCTTT. It encodes CASSLQGFLGKAFF.